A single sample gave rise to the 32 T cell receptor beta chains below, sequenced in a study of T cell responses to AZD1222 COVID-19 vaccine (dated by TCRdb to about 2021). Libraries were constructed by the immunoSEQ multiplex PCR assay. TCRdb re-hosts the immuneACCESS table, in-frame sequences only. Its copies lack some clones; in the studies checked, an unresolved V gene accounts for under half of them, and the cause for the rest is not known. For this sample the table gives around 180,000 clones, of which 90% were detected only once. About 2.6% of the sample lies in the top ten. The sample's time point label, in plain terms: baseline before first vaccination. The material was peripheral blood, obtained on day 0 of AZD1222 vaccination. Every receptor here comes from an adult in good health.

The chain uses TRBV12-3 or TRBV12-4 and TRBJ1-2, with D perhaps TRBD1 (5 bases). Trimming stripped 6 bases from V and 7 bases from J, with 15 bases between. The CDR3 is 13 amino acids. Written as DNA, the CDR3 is TGTGCCAGCAGCTCCCTGGGGCGGGGTGGCTACACCTTC. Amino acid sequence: CASSSLGRGGYTF.

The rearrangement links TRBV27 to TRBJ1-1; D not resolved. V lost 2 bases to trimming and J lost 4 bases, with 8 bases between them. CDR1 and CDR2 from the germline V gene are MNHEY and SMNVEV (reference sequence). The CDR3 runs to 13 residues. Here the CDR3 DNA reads TGTGCCAGCAGTTTAGTGGGGTTCACTGAAGCTTTCTTT. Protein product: CASSLVGFTEAFF.

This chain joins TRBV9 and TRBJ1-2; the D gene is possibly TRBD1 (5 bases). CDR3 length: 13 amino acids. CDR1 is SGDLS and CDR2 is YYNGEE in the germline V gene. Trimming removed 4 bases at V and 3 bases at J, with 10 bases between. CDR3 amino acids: CASSSRGDYGYTF. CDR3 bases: TGTGCCAGCAGCTCCCGGGGGGACTATGGCTACACCTTC.

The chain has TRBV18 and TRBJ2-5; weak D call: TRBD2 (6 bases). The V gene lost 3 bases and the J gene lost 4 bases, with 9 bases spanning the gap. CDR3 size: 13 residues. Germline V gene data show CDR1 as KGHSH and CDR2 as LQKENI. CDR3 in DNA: TGTGCCAGCTCACCTCTGGGGGGAGAGACCCAGTACTTC. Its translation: CASSPLGGETQYF.

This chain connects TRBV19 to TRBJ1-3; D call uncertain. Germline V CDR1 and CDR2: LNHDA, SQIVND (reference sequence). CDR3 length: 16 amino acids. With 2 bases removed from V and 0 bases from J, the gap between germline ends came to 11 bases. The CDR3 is CASSIMGSSSGNTIYF. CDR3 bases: TGTGCCAGTAGTATAATGGGTTCCAGCTCTGGAAACACCATATATTTT. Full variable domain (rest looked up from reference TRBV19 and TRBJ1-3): DGGITQSPKYLFRKEGQNVTLSCEQNLNHDAMYWYRQDPGQGLRLIYYSQIVNDFQKGDIAEGYSVSREKKESFPLTVTSAQKNPTAFYLCASSIMGSSSGNTIYFGEGSWLTVV.

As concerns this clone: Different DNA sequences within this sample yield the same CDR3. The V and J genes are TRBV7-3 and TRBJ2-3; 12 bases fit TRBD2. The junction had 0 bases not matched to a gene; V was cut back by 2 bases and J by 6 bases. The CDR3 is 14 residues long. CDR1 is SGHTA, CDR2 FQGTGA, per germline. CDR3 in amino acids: CASSLGLAGDTQYF. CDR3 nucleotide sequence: TGTGCCAGCAGCTTAGGACTAGCGGGGGATACGCAGTATTTT.

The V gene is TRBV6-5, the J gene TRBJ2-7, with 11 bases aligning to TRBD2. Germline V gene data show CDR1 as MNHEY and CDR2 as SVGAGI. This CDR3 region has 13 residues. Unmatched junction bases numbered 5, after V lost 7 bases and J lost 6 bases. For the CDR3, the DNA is TGTGCCAGCATTCTAGCGGGGGGAGGCGAGCAGTACTTC. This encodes CASILAGGGEQYF.

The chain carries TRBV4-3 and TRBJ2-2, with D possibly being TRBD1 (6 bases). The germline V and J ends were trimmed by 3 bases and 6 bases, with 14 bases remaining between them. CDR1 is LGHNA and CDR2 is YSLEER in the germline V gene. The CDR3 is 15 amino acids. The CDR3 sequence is CASSQETGMAGELFF. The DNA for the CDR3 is TGCGCCAGCAGCCAGGAAACAGGGATGGCCGGGGAGCTGTTTTTT.

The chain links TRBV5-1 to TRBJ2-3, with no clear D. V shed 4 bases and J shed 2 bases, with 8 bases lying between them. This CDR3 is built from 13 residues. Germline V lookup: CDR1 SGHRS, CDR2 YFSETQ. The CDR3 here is CASSPEITDTQYF. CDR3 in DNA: TGCGCCAGCAGCCCGGAGATCACAGATACGCAGTATTTT. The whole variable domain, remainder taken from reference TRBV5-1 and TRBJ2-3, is KAGVTQTPRYLIKTRGQQVTLSCSPISGHRSVSWYQQTPGQGLQFLFEYFSETQRNKGNFPGRFSGRQFSNSRSEMNVSTLELGDSALYLCASSPEITDTQYFGPGTRLTVL.

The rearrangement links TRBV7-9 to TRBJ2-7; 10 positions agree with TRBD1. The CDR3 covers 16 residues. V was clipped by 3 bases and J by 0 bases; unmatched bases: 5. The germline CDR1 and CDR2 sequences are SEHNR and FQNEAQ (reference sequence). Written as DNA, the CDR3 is TGTGCCAGCAGCTTCGCCGGACAGGGGGGCTCCTACGAGCAGTACTTC. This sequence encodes CASSFAGQGGSYEQYF.

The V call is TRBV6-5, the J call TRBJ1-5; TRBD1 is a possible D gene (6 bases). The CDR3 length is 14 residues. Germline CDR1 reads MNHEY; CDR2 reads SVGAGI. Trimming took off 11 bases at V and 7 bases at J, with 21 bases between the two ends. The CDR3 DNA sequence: TGTGCCTCCGCATCTGGACAGTCGGAACAGCCCCAGCATTTT. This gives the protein CASASGQSEQPQHF.

CDR3 sequence reads: CASQATGGYGYTF. The CDR3, as DNA: TGTGCCAGCCAAGCGACAGGGGGCTATGGCTACACCTTC. The V gene is TRBV6-5, the J gene TRBJ1-2, with 9 bases that match TRBD1. The CDR3 runs 13 residues. V trimming: 8 bases; J trimming: 4 bases; junction bases outside the gene matches: 5. In germline, CDR1 is MNHEY, CDR2 SVGAGI.

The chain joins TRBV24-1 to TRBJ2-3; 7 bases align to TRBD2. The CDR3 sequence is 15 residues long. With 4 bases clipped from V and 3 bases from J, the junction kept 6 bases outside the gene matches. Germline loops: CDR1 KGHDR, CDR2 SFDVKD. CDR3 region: CATSETGGVTDTQYF. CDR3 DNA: TGTGCCACCAGTGAGACGGGAGGAGTGACAGATACGCAGTATTTT.

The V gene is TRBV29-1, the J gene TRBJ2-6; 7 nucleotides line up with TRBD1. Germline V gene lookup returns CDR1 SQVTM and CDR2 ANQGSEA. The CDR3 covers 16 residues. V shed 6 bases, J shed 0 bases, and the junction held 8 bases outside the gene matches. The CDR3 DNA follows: TGCAGCGTCGTGACAGGGACAGTCTCTGGGGCCAACGTCCTGACTTTC. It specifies CSVVTGTVSGANVLTF.

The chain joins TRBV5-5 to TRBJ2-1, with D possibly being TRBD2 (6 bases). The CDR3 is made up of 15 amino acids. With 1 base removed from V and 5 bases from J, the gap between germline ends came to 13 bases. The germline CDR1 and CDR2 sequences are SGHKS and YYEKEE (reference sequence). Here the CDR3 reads CASSLSGGTHNEQFF. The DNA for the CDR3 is TGTGCCAGCAGCTTGTCCGGGGGAACCCACAATGAGCAGTTCTTC.

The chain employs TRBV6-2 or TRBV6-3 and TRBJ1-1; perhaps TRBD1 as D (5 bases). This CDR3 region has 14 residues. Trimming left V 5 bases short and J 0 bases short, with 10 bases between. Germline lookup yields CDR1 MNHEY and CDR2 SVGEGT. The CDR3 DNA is TGTGCCAGCAGTAACGCGGGACTGAACACTGAAGCTTTCTTT. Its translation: CASSNAGLNTEAFF.

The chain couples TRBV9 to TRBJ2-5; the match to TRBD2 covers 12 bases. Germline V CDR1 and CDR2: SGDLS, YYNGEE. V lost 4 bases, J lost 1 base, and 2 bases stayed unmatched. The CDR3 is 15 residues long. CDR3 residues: CASSTSGGPQETQYF. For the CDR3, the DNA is TGTGCCAGCAGCACTAGCGGGGGGCCCCAAGAGACCCAGTACTTC.

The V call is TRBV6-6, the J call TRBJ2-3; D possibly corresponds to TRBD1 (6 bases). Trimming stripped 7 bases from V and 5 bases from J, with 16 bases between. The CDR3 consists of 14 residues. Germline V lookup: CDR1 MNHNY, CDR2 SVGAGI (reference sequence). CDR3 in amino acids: CASIVEGVGDTQYF. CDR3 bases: TGTGCCAGCATTGTTGAGGGGGTCGGAGATACGCAGTATTTT.

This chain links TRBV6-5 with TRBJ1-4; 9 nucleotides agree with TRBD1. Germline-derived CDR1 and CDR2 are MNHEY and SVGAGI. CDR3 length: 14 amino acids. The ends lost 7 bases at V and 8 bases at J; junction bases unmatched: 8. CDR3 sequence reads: CASTQTGGGEKLFF. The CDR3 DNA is TGTGCCAGCACCCAAACAGGGGGCGGGGAAAAACTGTTTTTT.

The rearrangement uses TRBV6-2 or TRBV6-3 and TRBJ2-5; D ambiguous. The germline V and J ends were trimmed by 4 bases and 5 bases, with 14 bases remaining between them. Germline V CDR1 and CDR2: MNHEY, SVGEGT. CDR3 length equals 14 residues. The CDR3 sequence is CASSSGLFLETQYF. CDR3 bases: TGTGCCAGCAGTTCCGGGTTATTTTTGGAGACCCAGTACTTC.

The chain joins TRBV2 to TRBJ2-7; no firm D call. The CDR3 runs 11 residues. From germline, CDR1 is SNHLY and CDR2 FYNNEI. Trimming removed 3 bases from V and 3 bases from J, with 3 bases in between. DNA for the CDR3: TGTGCCAGCAGTGACATCTACGAGCAGTACTTC. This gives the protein CASSDIYEQYF.

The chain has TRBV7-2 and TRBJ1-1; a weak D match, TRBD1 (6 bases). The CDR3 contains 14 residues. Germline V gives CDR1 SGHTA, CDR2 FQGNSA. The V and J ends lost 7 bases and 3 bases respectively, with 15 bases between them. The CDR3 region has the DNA TGTGCCAGCACCGCCGACAGGAGCTACACTGAAGCTTTCTTT. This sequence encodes CASTADRSYTEAFF.

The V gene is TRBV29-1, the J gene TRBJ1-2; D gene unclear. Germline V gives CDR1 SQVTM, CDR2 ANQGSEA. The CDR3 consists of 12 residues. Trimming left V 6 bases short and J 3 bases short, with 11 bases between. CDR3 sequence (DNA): TGCAGCGTGCCGGGTTCAGACTATGGCTACACCTTC. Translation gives CSVPGSDYGYTF.

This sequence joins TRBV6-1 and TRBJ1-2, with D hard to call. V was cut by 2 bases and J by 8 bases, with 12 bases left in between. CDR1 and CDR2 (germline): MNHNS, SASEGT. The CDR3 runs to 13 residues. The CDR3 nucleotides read TGTGCCAGCAGTGAATTCGGGATAGGAGGCTACACCTTC. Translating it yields CASSEFGIGGYTF.

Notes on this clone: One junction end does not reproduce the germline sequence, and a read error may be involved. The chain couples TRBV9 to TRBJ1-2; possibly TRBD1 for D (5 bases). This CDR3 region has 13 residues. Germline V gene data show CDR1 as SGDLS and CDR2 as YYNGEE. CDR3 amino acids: CASSVAPTTELIF. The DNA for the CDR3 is TGTGCCAGCAGCGTAGCGCCCACGACAGAACTTATCTTC.

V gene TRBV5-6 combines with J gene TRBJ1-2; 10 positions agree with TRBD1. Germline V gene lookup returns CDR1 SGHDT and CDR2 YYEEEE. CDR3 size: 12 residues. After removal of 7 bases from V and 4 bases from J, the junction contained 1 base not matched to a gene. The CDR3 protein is CASRQGAYGYTF. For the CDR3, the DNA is TGTGCCAGCCGACAGGGGGCCTATGGCTACACCTTC.

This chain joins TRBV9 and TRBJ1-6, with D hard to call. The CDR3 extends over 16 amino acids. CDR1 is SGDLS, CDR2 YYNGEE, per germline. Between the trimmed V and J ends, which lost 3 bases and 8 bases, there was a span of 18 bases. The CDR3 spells CASSADGGPGDSPLHF. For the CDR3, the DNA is TGTGCCAGCAGCGCAGACGGCGGACCTGGGGATTCACCCCTCCACTTT.

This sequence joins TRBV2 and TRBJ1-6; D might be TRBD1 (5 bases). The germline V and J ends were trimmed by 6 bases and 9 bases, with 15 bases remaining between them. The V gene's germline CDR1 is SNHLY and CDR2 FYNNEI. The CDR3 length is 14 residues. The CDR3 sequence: CASRGGRGGSPLHF. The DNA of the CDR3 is TGTGCCAGCAGGGGGGGGAGAGGCGGTTCACCCCTCCACTTT.

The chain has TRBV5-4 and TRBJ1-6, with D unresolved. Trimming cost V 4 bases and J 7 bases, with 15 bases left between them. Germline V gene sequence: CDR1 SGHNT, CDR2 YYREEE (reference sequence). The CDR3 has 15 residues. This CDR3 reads CASSQTSGSNSPLHF. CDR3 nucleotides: TGTGCCAGCAGCCAGACGTCCGGGTCAAATTCACCCCTCCACTTT.

This CDR3 reads CASSEVGLGQETQYF. DNA of the CDR3: TGTGCCAGCAGCGAAGTGGGGTTGGGCCAAGAGACCCAGTACTTC. The rearrangement joins TRBV9 to TRBJ2-5, with unresolved D. The germline V gene has CDR1 SGDLS and CDR2 YYNGEE. Trimming stripped 3 bases from V and 1 base from J, with 13 bases between. The CDR3 runs 15 residues.

This CDR3 is CASSWDNSGNTIYF. The DNA of the CDR3 is TGTGCCAGCAGCTGGGACAACTCTGGAAACACCATATATTTT. J is TRBJ1-3 and V is TRBV11-2, with a weak D call TRBD1 (6 bases). Germline CDR1 SGHAT, CDR2 FQNNGV. The CDR3 is 14 amino acids. V was shortened by 4 bases and J by 0 bases, with 7 bases between the two germline ends.

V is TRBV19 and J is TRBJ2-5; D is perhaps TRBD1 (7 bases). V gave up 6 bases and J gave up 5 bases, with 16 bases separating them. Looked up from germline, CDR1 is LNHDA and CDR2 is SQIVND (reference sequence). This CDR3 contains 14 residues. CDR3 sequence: CASSDRAGGETQYF. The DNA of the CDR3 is TGTGCCAGTAGCGACAGGGCAGGGGGGGAGACCCAGTACTTC.